Below, 2 T cell receptor beta chains from the same sample are listed, as sequenced in a study of blood T cell repertoires in COVID-19. Only in-frame clones appear in the TCRdb table, and some are missing; sequencing was by immunoSEQ multiplex PCR. The sample consists of about 250,000 clones, about four fifths of them appearing once. The specimen was peripheral blood. These receptors all come from a person aged 65-85 years with COVID-19, enrolled during active disease.

This clone was recorded a few times. This rearrangement joins TRBV12-3 or TRBV12-4 to TRBJ1-4; a possible D gene is TRBD1 (5 bases). Trimming took off 3 bases at V and 12 bases at J, with 11 bases between the two ends. The CDR3 spans 12 residues. DNA for the CDR3: TGTGCCAGCAGTTTGGGGGGGGAGCAACTGTTTTTT. Translating it yields CASSLGGEQLFF.

The genes are TRBV4-1 and TRBJ2-6; the D gene is possibly TRBD1 (5 bases). CDR3 length: 18 amino acids. CDR1 is MGHRA and CDR2 is YSYEKL in the germline V gene. V dropped 4 bases and J dropped 2 bases, with 18 bases sitting between them. CDR3 coding DNA: TGCGCCAGCAGCCCAGCAGGGTGGAAATTTGCTGGGGCCAACGTCCTGACTTTC. It yields the protein CASSPAGWKFAGANVLTF.